A single sample is the source of the 24 T cell receptor beta chains below, sequenced in a study of cytomegalovirus exposure and HLA in healthy donors. Primers: 60 Vbeta forward and 13 Jbeta reverse. Repertoires were generated with immunoSEQ multiplex PCR, while TCRdb's copy carries only in-frame clones and drops some. Here the sample spans some 140,000 clones, approximately 77% being singletons. The sequencing input was PBMCs. The receptors here all came from a man aged 25-45 years in good health and CMV-seronegative.

The rearrangement links TRBV28 to TRBJ2-3; possibly TRBD1 for D (6 bases). The CDR3 spans 15 residues. Germline V gene data show CDR1 as MDHEN and CDR2 as SYDVKM. Between the trimmed V and J ends, which lost 5 bases and 0 bases, there was a span of 12 bases. CDR3: CASSLGQISTDTQYF. The CDR3 bases are TGTGCCAGCAGTCTTGGACAGATAAGCACAGATACGCAGTATTTT.

The chain uses TRBV2 and TRBJ1-5; no definite D call. This CDR3 has 18 residues. The germline V and J ends were trimmed by 6 bases and 0 bases, with 21 bases remaining between them. Germline assignment: CDR1 SNHLY and CDR2 FYNNEI. The DNA for the CDR3 is TGTGCCAGCAGCACCCTGGGAGAATTTCCGTATAGCAATCAGCCCCAGCATTTT. Amino acids: CASSTLGEFPYSNQPQHF.

This rearrangement joins TRBV6-6 to TRBJ2-1, with D perhaps TRBD1 (5 bases). Germline lookup yields CDR1 MNHNY and CDR2 SVGAGI (reference sequence). V was clipped by 2 bases and J by 4 bases, with 15 bases between them. CDR3 length: 16 amino acids. For the CDR3, the DNA is TGTGCCAGCAGTTACCCGCAGGGTCGCTTGTACAATGAGCAGTTCTTC. This gives the protein CASSYPQGRLYNEQFF.

The chain links TRBV5-1 to TRBJ2-2; the D gene is possibly TRBD1 (5 bases). Germline V gives CDR1 SGHRS, CDR2 YFSETQ. This CDR3 is 14 amino acids long. Trimming took 0 bases from V and 5 from J, leaving 8 bases between them. The CDR3, as DNA: TGCGCCAGCAGCTTGGTGCAGGGAACCGGGGAGCTGTTTTTT. Its protein is CASSLVQGTGELFF.

The chain employs TRBV2 and TRBJ1-2; TRBD1 is a possible D gene (5 bases). The germline gives CDR1 SNHLY, CDR2 FYNNEI. The CDR3 sequence is 12 residues long. V lost 3 bases and J lost 4, with 6 bases in between. The CDR3 here is CASSEGGYGYTF. In nucleotides, the CDR3 is TGTGCCAGCAGTGAGGGGGGCTATGGCTACACCTTC.

The V gene is TRBV14, the J gene TRBJ2-7, with 7 nucleotides matching TRBD1. The V and J ends lost 4 bases and 1 base, in that order; junction bases with no gene match: 7. The germline V gene encodes CDR1 SGHDN and CDR2 FVKESK. This CDR3 is built from 15 residues. The CDR3 coding sequence is TGTGCCAGCAGCCGTTGGACAGGCGATTCCTACGAGCAGTACTTC. As protein: CASSRWTGDSYEQYF.

The V call is TRBV6-1, the J call TRBJ2-1; 7 bases align to TRBD1. Trimming removed 2 bases from V and 7 bases from J; junction bases left unmatched: 8. Germline values: CDR1 MNHNS, CDR2 SASEGT. This CDR3 is built from 15 residues. The CDR3 region is CASSEMTGNWNEQFF. In DNA form, the CDR3 reads TGTGCCAGCAGTGAAATGACAGGGAATTGGAATGAGCAGTTCTTC.

The rearrangement uses TRBV5-5 and TRBJ2-3; 8 nucleotides line up with TRBD2. The CDR3 is made up of 13 amino acids. Trimming took 5 bases from V and 7 from J; bases not matched to a gene: 6. From germline, CDR1 is SGHKS and CDR2 YYEKEE (reference sequence). The CDR3 nucleotides read TGTGCCAGCAGACCGGGCGGGGGGAATACGCAGTATTTT. Protein sequence: CASRPGGGNTQYF.

V gene TRBV15 combines with J gene TRBJ2-5, with 13 bases matching TRBD2. Germline V CDR1 and CDR2: LNHNV, YYDKDF (reference sequence). This CDR3 region has 16 residues. The trim removed 4 bases at V and 5 bases at J, leaving 7 bases unmatched. CDR3 coding DNA: TGTGCCACCAGCAAAGGACTAGCGGGAGAGGGGGAGACCCAGTACTTC. It yields the protein CATSKGLAGEGETQYF.

The CDR3 bases are TGCGCCAGCAGCTCCCTAGGCGCCACAGATACGCAGTATTTT. It yields the protein CASSSLGATDTQYF. The genes are TRBV10-2 and TRBJ2-3; D not certain. This CDR3 spans 14 amino acids. V lost 6 bases, J lost 2 bases, and 12 bases lay in between. Germline V gene data show CDR1 as WSHSY and CDR2 as SAAADI.

The chain joins TRBV11-1 to TRBJ2-1, with TRBD2 matching 9 bases. Germline V lookup: CDR1 SGHAT, CDR2 FQDESV (reference sequence). The CDR3 is made up of 16 amino acids. V dropped 4 bases and J dropped 1; count of bases not matched to a gene: 5. CDR3 sequence reads: CASSSLTSGSYNEQFF. The CDR3 nucleotides read TGTGCCAGCAGCTCCCTGACTAGCGGATCCTACAATGAGCAGTTCTTC.

A few counts support this clone. This CDR3 reads CASSWGTASYEQYF. The DNA of the CDR3 is TGCGCCAGCAGCTGGGGGACAGCCTCCTACGAGCAGTACTTC. V gene TRBV5-1 combines with J gene TRBJ2-7, with 7 bases fitting TRBD1. V gave up 3 bases and J gave up 0 bases; unmatched junction bases: 3. CDR1 is SGHRS, CDR2 YFSETQ, per germline. The CDR3 is made up of 14 amino acids.

The chain is built from TRBV12-2 and TRBJ2-2; no DNA check was done on the table's D call, TRBD2. TRBV12-2 counts as a pseudogene. The CDR3 extends over 16 amino acids. The chain's CDR3 is CASRLGLAGHTGELFF. DNA for the CDR3: TGTGCAAGTCGCTTAGGCCTAGCGGGACACACCGGGGAGCTGTTTTTT.

The V and J genes are TRBV19 and TRBJ2-3; maybe TRBD2 (8 bases). V lost 5 bases and J 3 bases, leaving 27 bases between the germline ends. In germline, CDR1 is LNHDA, CDR2 SQIVND (reference sequence). The CDR3 sequence is 19 residues long. The CDR3 bases are TGTGCCAGTAGTCTCCGGGGACAGACAAGCGGGAGTGGGACAGATACGCAGTATTTT. This sequence encodes CASSLRGQTSGSGTDTQYF.

The chain has TRBV6-5 and TRBJ1-1; tentative D call: TRBD1 (5 bases). V was cut by 0 bases and J by 4 bases, with 12 bases left in between. There are 15 residues in the CDR3. Germline loops: CDR1 MNHEY, CDR2 SVGAGI. Here the CDR3 DNA reads TGTGCCAGCAGTTACTCAGGGGCGACGGGCACTGAAGCTTTCTTT. Translation gives CASSYSGATGTEAFF.

This rearrangement joins TRBV29-1 to TRBJ1-2, with a weak D call TRBD1 (6 bases). CDR1 is SQVTM and CDR2 is ANQGSEA in the germline V gene. The CDR3 length is 11 residues. V gave up 7 bases and J gave up 7 bases, with 13 bases separating them. Here the CDR3 reads CSARQDGGYTF. The CDR3 coding sequence is TGCAGCGCCAGACAGGACGGTGGCTACACCTTC. The whole variable domain, remainder taken from reference TRBV29-1 and TRBJ1-2, is SAVISQKPSRDICQRGTSLTIQCQVDSQVTMMFWYRQQPGQSLTLIATANQGSEATYESGFVIDKFPISRPNLTFSTLTVSNMSPEDSSIYLCSARQDGGYTFGSGTRLTVV.

This clone has just a few counts. The chain joins TRBV11-2 to TRBJ2-5; D gene ambiguous. The CDR3 covers 13 residues. Trimming removed 1 base at V and 3 bases at J, with 6 bases between. The germline V gene encodes CDR1 SGHAT and CDR2 FQNNGV. The CDR3 coding sequence is TGTGCCAGCAGCTTAGCAACAGAAGAGACCCAGTACTTC. Amino acids: CASSLATEETQYF.

The table lists this clone with a count of one. This chain links TRBV28 with TRBJ2-7; D gene ambiguous. Germline V gives CDR1 MDHEN, CDR2 SYDVKM. The CDR3 extends over 15 amino acids. V lost 5 bases and J 0 bases, leaving 14 bases between the germline ends. The CDR3 loop is CASSVPHTLSYEQYF. The CDR3 DNA sequence: TGTGCCAGCAGTGTTCCCCATACTCTCTCCTACGAGCAGTACTTC.

This clone appeared many times. The chain has TRBV27 and TRBJ2-2; 9 positions agree with TRBD2. The CDR3 is 17 amino acids. The ends lost 2 bases at V and 4 bases at J; junction bases unmatched: 8. Germline V lookup: CDR1 MNHEY, CDR2 SMNVEV (reference sequence). The CDR3 DNA is TGTGCCAGCAGTTTACTTCCTGGCGGGAGGGGCACCGGGGAGCTGTTTTTT. Translating it yields CASSLLPGGRGTGELFF.

The sample holds a few counts of this clone. This CDR3 is CASSLVSGLANYGYTF. The CDR3 DNA reads TGTGCCAGCAGCTTAGTATCAGGGCTCGCTAACTATGGCTACACCTTC. The chain employs TRBV11-2 and TRBJ1-2, with D tentatively TRBD1 (5 bases). The V end lost 1 base, the J end lost 0 bases, and 12 bases lay between the germline ends. This CDR3 is 16 amino acids long. CDR1 and CDR2 from the germline V gene are SGHAT and FQNNGV.

Here the CDR3 reads CASSPPGLAGAYEQFF. In nucleotides, the CDR3 is TGTGCCAGCTCACCACCTGGACTAGCGGGAGCGTATGAGCAGTTCTTC. The chain joins TRBV18 to TRBJ2-1; 13 nucleotides align to TRBD2. With V trimmed by 0 bases and J by 8 bases, 4 bases remained unmatched. The CDR3 extends over 16 amino acids. Germline V gene sequence: CDR1 KGHSH, CDR2 LQKENI.

The chain joins TRBV7-9 to TRBJ2-7; TRBD1 agrees at 8 bases. The junction had 6 bases not matched to a gene; V was cut back by 5 bases and J by 0 bases. The CDR3 is made up of 15 amino acids. Per the germline V gene, CDR1 is SEHNR and CDR2 is FQNEAQ (reference sequence). This CDR3 reads CASSPWTGNSYEQYF. DNA of the CDR3: TGTGCCAGCAGCCCTTGGACAGGGAACTCCTACGAGCAGTACTTC.

A single count supports this clone. The gene calls are TRBV11-1 and TRBJ1-4; D unclear. The V and J ends lost 5 bases and 8 bases respectively, with 12 bases between them. CDR3 length: 13 amino acids. Germline assignment: CDR1 SGHAT and CDR2 FQDESV (reference sequence). In DNA form, the CDR3 reads TGTGCCAGCAGCCAACCTACGGGGGAAAAACTGTTTTTT. Its protein is CASSQPTGEKLFF.

This clone was seen just once. This rearrangement joins TRBV5-4 to TRBJ1-1; 8 bases align to TRBD1. The ends lost 4 bases at V and 7 bases at J; junction bases unmatched: 6. Germline V gene data show CDR1 as SGHNT and CDR2 as YYREEE (reference sequence). The CDR3 runs to 13 residues. The CDR3 DNA is TGTGCCAGCAGCCCAGGACAGGGCTTTGAAGCTTTCTTT. Translating it yields CASSPGQGFEAFF.